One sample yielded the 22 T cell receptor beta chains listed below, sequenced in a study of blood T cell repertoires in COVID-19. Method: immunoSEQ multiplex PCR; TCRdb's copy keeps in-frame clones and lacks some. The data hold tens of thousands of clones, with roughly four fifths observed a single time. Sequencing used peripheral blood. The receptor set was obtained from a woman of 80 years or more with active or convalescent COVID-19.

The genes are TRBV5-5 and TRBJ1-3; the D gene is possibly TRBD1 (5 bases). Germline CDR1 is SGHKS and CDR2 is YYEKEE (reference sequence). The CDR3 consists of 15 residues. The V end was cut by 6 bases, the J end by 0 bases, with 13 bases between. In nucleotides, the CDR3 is TGTGCCAGCACCCCCTCGGGGGGCTCTGGAAACACCATATATTTT. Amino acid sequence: CASTPSGGSGNTIYF.

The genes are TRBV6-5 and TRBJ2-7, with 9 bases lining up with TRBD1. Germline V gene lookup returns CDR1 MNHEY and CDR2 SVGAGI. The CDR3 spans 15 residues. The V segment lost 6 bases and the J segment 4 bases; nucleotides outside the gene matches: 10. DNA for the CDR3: TGTGCCAGCAGCCCAACGGGACAGGGAGTTTACGAGCAGTACTTC. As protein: CASSPTGQGVYEQYF.

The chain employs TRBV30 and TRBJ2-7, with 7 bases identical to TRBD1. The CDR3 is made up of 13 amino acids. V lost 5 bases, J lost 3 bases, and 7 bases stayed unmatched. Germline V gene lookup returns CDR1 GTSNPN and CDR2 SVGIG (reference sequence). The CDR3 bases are TGTGCCTGGGCCCCGGGACAGAGCTACGAGCAGTACTTC. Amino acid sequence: CAWAPGQSYEQYF.

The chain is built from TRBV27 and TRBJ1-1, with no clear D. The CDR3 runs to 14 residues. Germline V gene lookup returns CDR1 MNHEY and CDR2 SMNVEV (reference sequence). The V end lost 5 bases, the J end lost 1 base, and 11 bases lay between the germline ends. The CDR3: CASSQVQTNTEAFF. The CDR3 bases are TGTGCCAGCAGTCAGGTCCAGACGAACACTGAAGCTTTCTTT.

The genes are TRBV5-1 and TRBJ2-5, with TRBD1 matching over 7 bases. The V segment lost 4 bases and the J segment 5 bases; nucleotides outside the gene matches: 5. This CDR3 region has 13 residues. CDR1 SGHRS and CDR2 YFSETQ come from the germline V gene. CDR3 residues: CASSLDRDETQYF. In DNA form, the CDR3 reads TGCGCCAGCAGCCTCGACAGGGACGAGACCCAGTACTTC.

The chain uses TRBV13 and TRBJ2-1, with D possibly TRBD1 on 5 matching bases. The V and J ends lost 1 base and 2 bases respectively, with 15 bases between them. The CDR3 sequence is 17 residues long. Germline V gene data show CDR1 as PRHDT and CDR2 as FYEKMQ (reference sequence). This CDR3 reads CASSLVLPGKAYNEQFF. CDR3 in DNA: TGTGCCAGCAGCTTAGTGTTGCCAGGGAAGGCCTACAATGAGCAGTTCTTC.

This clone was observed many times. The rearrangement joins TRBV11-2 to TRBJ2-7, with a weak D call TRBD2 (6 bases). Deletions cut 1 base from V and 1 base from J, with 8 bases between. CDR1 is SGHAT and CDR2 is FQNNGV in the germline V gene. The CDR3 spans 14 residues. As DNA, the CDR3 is TGTGCCAGCAGCTTAGGTGCGGGATCCTACGAGCAGTACTTC. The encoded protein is CASSLGAGSYEQYF.

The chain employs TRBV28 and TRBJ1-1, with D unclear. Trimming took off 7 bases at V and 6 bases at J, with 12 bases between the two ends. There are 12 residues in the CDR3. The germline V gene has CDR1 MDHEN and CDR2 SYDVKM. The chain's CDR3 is CASITIGAEAFF. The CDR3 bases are TGTGCCAGCATAACGATCGGAGCTGAAGCTTTCTTT.

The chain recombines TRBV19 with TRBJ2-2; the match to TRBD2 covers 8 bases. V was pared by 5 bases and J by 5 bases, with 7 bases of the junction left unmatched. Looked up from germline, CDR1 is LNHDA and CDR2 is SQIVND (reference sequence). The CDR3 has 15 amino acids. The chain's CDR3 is CASSAPGLVTGELFF. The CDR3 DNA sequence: TGTGCCAGTAGTGCCCCGGGACTAGTGACCGGGGAGCTGTTTTTT.

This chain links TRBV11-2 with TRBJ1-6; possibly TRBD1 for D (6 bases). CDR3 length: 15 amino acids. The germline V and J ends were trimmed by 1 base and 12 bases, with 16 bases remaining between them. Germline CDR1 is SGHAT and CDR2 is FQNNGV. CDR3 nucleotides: TGTGCCAGCAGCTTAGGGCAGGGGAAAATCGGACCCCTCCACTTT. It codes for CASSLGQGKIGPLHF.

This CDR3 reads CASRYVIAQGETQYF. The CDR3 DNA reads TGCGCCAGCAGATACGTGATCGCGCAGGGGGAGACCCAGTACTTC. The chain links TRBV5-1 to TRBJ2-5; TRBD1 is a possible D gene (6 bases). From germline, CDR1 is SGHRS and CDR2 YFSETQ. V was pared by 5 bases and J by 5 bases, with 19 bases between. This CDR3 spans 15 amino acids.

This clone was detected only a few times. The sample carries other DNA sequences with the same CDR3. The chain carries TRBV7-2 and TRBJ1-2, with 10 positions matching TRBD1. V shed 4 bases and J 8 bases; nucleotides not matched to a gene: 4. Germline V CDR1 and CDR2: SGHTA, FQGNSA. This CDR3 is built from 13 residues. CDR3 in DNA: TGTGCCAGCAGCTCGACAGGGGGCTACGGCTACACCTTC. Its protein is CASSSTGGYGYTF.

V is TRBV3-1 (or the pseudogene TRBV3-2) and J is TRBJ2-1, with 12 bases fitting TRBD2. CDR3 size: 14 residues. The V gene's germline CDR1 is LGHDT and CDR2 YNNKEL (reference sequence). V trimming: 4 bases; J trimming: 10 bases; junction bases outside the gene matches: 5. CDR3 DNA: TGTGCCAGCAGCCCTAGCGGGGGGGCACGGGAGCAGTTCTTC. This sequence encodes CASSPSGGAREQFF.

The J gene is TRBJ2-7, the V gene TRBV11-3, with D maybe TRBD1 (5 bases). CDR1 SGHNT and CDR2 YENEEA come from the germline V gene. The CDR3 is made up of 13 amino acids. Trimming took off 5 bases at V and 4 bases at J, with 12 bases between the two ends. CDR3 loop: CASSRQHGYEQYF. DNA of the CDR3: TGTGCCAGCAGCCGACAGCATGGTTACGAGCAGTACTTC.

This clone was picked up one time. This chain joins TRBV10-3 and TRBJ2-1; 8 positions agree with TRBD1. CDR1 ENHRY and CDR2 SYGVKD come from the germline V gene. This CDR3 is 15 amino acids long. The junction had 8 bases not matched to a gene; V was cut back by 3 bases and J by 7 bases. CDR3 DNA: TGTGCCATCAGTGACTCCTGGACAGGGAATAATGAGCAGTTCTTC. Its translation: CAISDSWTGNNEQFF.

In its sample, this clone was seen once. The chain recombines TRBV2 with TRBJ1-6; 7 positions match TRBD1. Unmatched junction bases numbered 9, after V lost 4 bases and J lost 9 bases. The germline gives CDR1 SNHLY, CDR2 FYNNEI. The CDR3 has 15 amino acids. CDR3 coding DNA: TGTGCCAGCAGTGTCGGCGACAGGGTGATTTCACCCCTCCACTTT. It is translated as CASSVGDRVISPLHF. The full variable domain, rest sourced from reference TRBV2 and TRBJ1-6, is EPEVTQTPSHQVTQMGQEVILRCVPISNHLYFYWYRQILGQKVEFLVSFYNNEISEKSEIFDDQFSVERPDGSNFTLKIRSTKLEDSAMYFCASSVGDRVISPLHFGNGTRLTVT.

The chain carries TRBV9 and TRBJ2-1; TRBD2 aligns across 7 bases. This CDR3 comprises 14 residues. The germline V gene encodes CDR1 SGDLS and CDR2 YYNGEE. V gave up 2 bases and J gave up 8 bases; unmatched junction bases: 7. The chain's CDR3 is CASSVGGGEHEQFF. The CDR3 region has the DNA TGTGCCAGCAGCGTGGGTGGGGGGGAGCATGAGCAGTTCTTC.

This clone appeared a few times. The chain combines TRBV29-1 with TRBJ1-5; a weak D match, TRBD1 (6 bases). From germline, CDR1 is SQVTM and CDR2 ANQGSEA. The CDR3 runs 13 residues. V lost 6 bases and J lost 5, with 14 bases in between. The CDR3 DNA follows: TGCAGCGTAGCCAAGGGGGAACATCAGCCCCAGCATTTT. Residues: CSVAKGEHQPQHF.

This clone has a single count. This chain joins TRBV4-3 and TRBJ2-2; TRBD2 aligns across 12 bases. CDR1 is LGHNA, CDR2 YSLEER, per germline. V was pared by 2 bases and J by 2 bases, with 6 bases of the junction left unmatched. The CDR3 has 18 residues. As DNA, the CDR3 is TGCGCCAGCAGCCAAATACTAGCGGGGGGTGCAAACACCGGGGAGCTGTTTTTT. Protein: CASSQILAGGANTGELFF.

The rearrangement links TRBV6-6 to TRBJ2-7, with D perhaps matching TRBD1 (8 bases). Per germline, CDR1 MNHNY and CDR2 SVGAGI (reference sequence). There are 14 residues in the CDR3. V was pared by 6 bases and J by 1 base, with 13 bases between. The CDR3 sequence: CASRHRGGSYEQYF. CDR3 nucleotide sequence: TGTGCCAGCAGGCACAGGGGGGGGTCCTACGAGCAGTACTTC.

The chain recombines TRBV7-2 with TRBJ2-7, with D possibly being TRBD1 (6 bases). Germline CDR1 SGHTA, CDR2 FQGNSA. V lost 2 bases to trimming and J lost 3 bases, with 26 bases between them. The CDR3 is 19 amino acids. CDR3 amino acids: CASSLRGGGGVPSSYEQYF. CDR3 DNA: TGTGCCAGCAGCTTAAGAGGTGGTGGGGGCGTTCCGAGTAGCTACGAGCAGTACTTC. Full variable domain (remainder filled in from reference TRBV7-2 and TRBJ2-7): GAGVSQSPSNKVTEKGKDVELRCDPISGHTALYWYRQSLGQGLEFLIYFQGNSAPDKSGLPSDRFSAERTGGSVSTLTIQRTQQEDSAVYLCASSLRGGGGVPSSYEQYFGPGTRLTVT.

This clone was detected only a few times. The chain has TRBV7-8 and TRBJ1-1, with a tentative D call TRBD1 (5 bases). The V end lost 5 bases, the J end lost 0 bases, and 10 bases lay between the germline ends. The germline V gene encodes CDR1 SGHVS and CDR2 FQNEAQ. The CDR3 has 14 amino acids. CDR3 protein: CASSPGTMNTEAFF. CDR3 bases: TGTGCCAGCAGCCCCGGGACTATGAACACTGAAGCTTTCTTT.